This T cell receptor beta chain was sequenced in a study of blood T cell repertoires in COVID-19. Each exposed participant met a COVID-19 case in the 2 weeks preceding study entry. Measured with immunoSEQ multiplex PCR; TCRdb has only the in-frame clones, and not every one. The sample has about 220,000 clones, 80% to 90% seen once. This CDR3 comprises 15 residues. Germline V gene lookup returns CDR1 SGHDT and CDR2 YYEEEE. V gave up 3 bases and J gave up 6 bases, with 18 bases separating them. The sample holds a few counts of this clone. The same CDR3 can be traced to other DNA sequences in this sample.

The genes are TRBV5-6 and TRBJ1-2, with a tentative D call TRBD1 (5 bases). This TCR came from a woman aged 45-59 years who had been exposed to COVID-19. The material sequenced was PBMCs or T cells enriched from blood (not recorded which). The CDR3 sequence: CASSSPNRQGNGYTF. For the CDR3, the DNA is TGTGCCAGCAGCTCCCCAAATCGGCAGGGAAATGGCTACACCTTC.